Following are 2 T cell receptor beta chains from one sample sequenced in a study of CXCR3-negative and CXCR3-positive naive CD8 T cells. UMI-labeled TRB cDNA libraries were prepared by 5' RACE. Each CDR3 protein gets one entry in TCRdb, which reprocessed the 5' RACE reads and gives no DNA. Recorded here are around 88,000 distinct CDR3 sequences; the top ten clones represent nearly 0.85%. Antigens for these TCRs are unknown. Overall study findings and caveats: Compared with CXCR3-negative naive cells, CXCR3-positive naive cells showed more hydrophobic TRB CDR3s.

Sequenced sample: naive CXCR3+ CD8+ T cells from blood. The subset was: CD45RO-CCR7+CD27+CD95- naive CD8+ T cells expressing CXCR3 (TNR3+). The receptors were gathered from a human donor in good health. Some clones in this sample may be carry-over from other donors' samples.

This chain uses TRBV27 with TRBJ2-5; as DNA is missing, the TRBD2 call by TCRdb cannot be tested. The germline gives CDR1 MNHEY, CDR2 SMNVEV (reference sequence). The CDR3 sequence is 14 residues long. CDR3: CAIGLAGGQETQYF.

The CDR3 here is CASSLAGESYEQYF. The chain links TRBV7-6 to TRBJ2-7. This CDR3 is built from 14 residues. Germline lookup yields CDR1 SGHVS and CDR2 FNYEAQ.